This entry lists 8 T cell receptor beta chains sequenced from one sample in a study of cytomegalovirus exposure and HLA in healthy donors. Amplification used 60 Vbeta primers and 13 Jbeta primers. The assay was immunoSEQ multiplex PCR, and TCRdb's table has in-frame clones only and misses some. The sample includes 150,000 to 200,000 clones, over 65% of them seen just once. Material: PBMCs. These receptors were collected from a man aged 40-50 years in good health and CMV-seropositive.

The gene calls are TRBV5-1 and TRBJ2-7; D might be TRBD2 (6 bases). This CDR3 comprises 16 residues. Germline V CDR1 and CDR2: SGHRS, YFSETQ. V was trimmed by 0 bases and J by 2 bases, leaving 15 bases between them. For the CDR3, the DNA is TGCGCCAGCAGCTTGGTTGGAGGGCTAAATACCTACGAGCAGTACTTC. Translating gives CASSLVGGLNTYEQYF. Full variable domain (rest looked up from reference TRBV5-1 and TRBJ2-7): KAGVTQTPRYLIKTRGQQVTLSCSPISGHRSVSWYQQTPGQGLQFLFEYFSETQRNKGNFPGRFSGRQFSNSRSEMNVSTLELGDSALYLCASSLVGGLNTYEQYFGPGTRLTVT.

This clone has only a few counts. V and J are TRBV27 and TRBJ1-1; D is unresolved. This CDR3 is built from 16 residues. Trimming pared 2 bases from V and 1 base from J, leaving 14 bases between. CDR1 and CDR2 (germline): MNHEY, SMNVEV (reference sequence). Here the CDR3 DNA reads TGTGCCAGCAGTTTAGCCAGGAACTTATGGAACACTGAAGCTTTCTTT. This gives the protein CASSLARNLWNTEAFF.

The V call is TRBV30, the J call TRBJ1-1; TRBD1 matches 7 bases. Germline V CDR1 and CDR2: GTSNPN, SVGIG (reference sequence). This CDR3 contains 13 residues. Trimming removed 5 bases from V and 7 bases from J; junction bases left unmatched: 10. The CDR3 sequence: CAWGEGARFEAFF. CDR3 nucleotides: TGTGCCTGGGGTGAGGGGGCGCGTTTTGAAGCTTTCTTT.

The V gene is TRBV5-1, the J gene TRBJ2-7, with D maybe TRBD1 (5 bases). V was cut by 0 bases and J by 1 base, with 11 bases left in between. CDR3 size: 15 residues. Germline V gene lookup returns CDR1 SGHRS and CDR2 YFSETQ. Here the CDR3 reads CASSLAQGRSYEQYF. DNA of the CDR3: TGCGCCAGCAGCTTGGCCCAGGGTAGGTCCTACGAGCAGTACTTC.

The rearrangement uses TRBV5-6 and TRBJ1-2; TRBD1 matches 7 bases. The trim removed 2 bases at V and 3 bases at J, leaving 4 bases unmatched. The CDR3 has 14 residues. Germline CDR1 SGHDT, CDR2 YYEEEE. Here the CDR3 reads CASSFGTEDYGYTF. As DNA, the CDR3 is TGTGCCAGCAGCTTCGGGACAGAGGACTATGGCTACACCTTC.

V gene TRBV5-6 combines with J gene TRBJ1-4, with D perhaps matching TRBD1 (6 bases). Trimming cost V 4 bases and J 8 bases, with 15 bases left between them. The germline gives CDR1 SGHDT, CDR2 YYEEEE. The CDR3 covers 14 residues. CDR3 coding DNA: TGTGCCAGCAGCCCCGGCCAGGGGCACGAAAAACTGTTTTTT. It encodes CASSPGQGHEKLFF.

The chain combines TRBV7-9 with TRBJ2-1, with TRBD1 matching over 11 bases. Germline lookup yields CDR1 SEHNR and CDR2 FQNEAQ (reference sequence). The CDR3 is made up of 14 amino acids. Losses at the gene ends were 5 bases for V and 11 bases for J; bases not matched to a gene: 8. As DNA, the CDR3 is TGTGCCAGCAGCCGGGACAGGGGGGGGGTAAAGCAGTTCTTC. Translating gives CASSRDRGGVKQFF.

J is TRBJ1-1 and V is TRBV6-5, with D possibly TRBD1 on 6 matching bases. Germline V lookup: CDR1 MNHEY, CDR2 SVGAGI. CDR3 length equals 14 residues. V lost 6 bases, J lost 1 base, and 12 bases lay in between. CDR3 DNA sequence: TGTGCCAGCAGCCCGACAGGCTGGAACACTGAAGCTTTCTTT. This translates into CASSPTGWNTEAFF.